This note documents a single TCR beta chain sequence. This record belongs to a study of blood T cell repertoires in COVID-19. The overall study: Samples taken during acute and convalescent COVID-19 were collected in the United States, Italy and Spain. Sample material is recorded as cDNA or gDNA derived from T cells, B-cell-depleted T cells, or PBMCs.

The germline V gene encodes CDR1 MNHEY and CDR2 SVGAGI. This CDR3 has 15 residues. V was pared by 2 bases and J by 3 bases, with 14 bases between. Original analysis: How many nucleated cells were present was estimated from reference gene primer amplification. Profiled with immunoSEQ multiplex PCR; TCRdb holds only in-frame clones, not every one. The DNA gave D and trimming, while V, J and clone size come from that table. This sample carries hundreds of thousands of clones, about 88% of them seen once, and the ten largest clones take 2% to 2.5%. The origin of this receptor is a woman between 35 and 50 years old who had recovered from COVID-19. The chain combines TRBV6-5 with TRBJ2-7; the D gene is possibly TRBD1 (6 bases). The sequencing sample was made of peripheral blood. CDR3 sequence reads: CASSYGTGRNYEQYF. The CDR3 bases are TGTGCCAGCAGTTACGGTACAGGGAGAAACTACGAGCAGTACTTC.